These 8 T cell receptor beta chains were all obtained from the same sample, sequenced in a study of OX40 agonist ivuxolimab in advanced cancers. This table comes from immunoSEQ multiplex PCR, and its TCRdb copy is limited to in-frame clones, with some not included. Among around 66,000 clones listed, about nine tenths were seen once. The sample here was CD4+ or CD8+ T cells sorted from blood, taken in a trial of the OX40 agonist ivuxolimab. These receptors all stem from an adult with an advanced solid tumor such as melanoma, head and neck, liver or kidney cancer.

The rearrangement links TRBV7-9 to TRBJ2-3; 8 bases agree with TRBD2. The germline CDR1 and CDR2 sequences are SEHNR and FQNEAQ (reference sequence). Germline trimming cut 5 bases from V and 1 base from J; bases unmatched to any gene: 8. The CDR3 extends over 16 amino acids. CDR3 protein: CASSLIGGGGTDTQYF. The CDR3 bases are TGTGCCAGCAGCCTAATCGGGGGGGGAGGCACAGATACGCAGTATTTT.

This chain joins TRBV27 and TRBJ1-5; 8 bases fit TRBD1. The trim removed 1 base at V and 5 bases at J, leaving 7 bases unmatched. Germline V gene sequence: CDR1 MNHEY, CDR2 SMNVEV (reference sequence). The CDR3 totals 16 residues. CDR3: CASSLFSRGRDQPQHF. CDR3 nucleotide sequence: TGTGCCAGCAGTTTATTCAGCAGGGGGCGTGATCAGCCCCAGCATTTT.

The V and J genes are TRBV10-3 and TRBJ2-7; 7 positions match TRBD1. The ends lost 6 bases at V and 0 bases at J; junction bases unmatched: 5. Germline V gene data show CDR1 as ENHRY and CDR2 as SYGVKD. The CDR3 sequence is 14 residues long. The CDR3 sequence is CAIRAGTVSYEQYF. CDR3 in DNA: TGTGCCATCAGGGCTGGGACAGTCTCCTACGAGCAGTACTTC.

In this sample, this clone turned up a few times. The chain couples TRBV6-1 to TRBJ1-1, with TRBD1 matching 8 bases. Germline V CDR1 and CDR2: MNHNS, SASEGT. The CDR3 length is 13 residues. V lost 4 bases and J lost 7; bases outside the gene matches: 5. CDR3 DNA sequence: TGTGCCAGCAGTGGGCGACAGGGGATTGAAGCTTTCTTT. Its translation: CASSGRQGIEAFF.

In DNA form, the CDR3 reads TGTGCCAGCAGAATAGAGGGACAGACGAACACTGAAGCTTTCTTT. Protein product: CASRIEGQTNTEAFF. The chain recombines TRBV28 with TRBJ1-1; 7 bases fit TRBD1. The V and J ends lost 6 bases and 1 base, in that order; junction bases with no gene match: 8. Germline CDR1 MDHEN, CDR2 SYDVKM. CDR3 length: 15 residues.

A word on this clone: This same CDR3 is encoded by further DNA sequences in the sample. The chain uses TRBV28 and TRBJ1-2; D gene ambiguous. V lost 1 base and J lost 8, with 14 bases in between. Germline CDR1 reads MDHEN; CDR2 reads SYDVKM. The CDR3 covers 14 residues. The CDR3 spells CASSLSQALWGYTF. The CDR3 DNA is TGTGCCAGCAGTTTATCCCAGGCGCTATGGGGCTACACCTTC.

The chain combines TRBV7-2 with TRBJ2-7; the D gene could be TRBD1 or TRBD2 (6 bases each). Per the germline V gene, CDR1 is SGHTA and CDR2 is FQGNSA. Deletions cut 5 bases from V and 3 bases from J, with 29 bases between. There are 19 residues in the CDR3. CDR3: CASSIQGRTGTLTFYEQYF. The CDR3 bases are TGTGCCAGCAGCATACAGGGTCGGACCGGGACTCTGACATTCTACGAGCAGTACTTC.

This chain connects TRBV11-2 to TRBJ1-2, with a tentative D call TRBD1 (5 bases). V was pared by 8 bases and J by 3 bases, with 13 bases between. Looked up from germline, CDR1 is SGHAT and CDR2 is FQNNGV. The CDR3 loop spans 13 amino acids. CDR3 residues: CASGRGADYGYTF. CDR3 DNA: TGTGCCAGCGGCCGAGGGGCAGACTATGGCTACACCTTC.